These 2 T cell receptor beta chains originate from one sample sequenced in a study of T cell changes during pregnancy in multiple sclerosis. The table came from immunoSEQ multiplex PCR; TCRdb's copy has only in-frame clones and leaves some out. The data hold roughly 99,000 clones, with 85% to 95% observed a single time. Sample: peripheral blood, taken in the third trimester of pregnancy. The receptors were sampled from a female donor in good health, enrolled as a control in a pregnancy study.

The rearrangement uses TRBV30 and TRBJ1-2; TRBD1 aligns across 7 bases. In germline, CDR1 is GTSNPN, CDR2 SVGIG (reference sequence). The CDR3 spans 14 residues. The trim removed 4 bases at V and 4 bases at J, leaving 9 bases unmatched. The CDR3 DNA reads TGTGCCTGGATTAACAGGGGAACGGGCTATGGCTACACCTTC. Protein product: CAWINRGTGYGYTF. Full variable domain (remainder filled in from reference TRBV30 and TRBJ1-2): SQTIHQWPATLVQPVGSPLSLECTVEGTSNPNLYWYRQAAGRGLQLLFYSVGIGQISSEVPQNLSASRPQDRQFILSSKKLLLSDSGFYLCAWINRGTGYGYTFGSGTRLTVV.

In its sample, this clone was seen a few times. This chain uses TRBV11-3 with TRBJ2-7; no firm D call. This CDR3 has 13 residues. V lost 2 bases and J lost 3, with 8 bases in between. Germline CDR1 and CDR2: SGHNT and YENEEA. CDR3 region: CASSLNNLYEQYF. In nucleotides, the CDR3 is TGTGCCAGCAGCTTAAACAACCTCTACGAGCAGTACTTC.